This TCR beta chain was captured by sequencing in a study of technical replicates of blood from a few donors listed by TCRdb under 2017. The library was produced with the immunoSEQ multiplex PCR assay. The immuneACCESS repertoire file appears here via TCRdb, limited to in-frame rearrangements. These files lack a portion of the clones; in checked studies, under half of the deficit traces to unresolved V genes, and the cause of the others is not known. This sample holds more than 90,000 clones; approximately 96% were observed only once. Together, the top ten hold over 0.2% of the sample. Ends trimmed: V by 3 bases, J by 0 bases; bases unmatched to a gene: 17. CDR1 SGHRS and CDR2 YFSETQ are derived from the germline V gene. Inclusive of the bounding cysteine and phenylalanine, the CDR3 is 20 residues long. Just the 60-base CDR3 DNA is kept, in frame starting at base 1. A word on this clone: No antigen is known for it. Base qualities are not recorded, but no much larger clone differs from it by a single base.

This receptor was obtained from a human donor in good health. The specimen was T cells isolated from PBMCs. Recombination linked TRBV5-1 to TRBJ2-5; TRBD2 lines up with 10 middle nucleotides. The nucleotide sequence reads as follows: TGCGCCAGCAGCTCATCACTAGCGGGGAACACATGGTCGTACCAAGAGACCCAGTACTTC. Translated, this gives CASSSSLAGNTWSYQETQYF.